This TCR beta chain was sequenced for a study of blood T cell repertoires in COVID-19. Libraries were prepared by immunoSEQ multiplex PCR; TCRdb keeps only in-frame clonotypes and omits some of them. The data show 300,000 or so clones, around 87% seen once. This TCR was recovered from a woman in her 40s who had recovered from COVID-19. The specimen sequenced was peripheral blood.

DNA for the CDR3: TGCGCCAGCAGCCAAGGGACAGGGGGCAACTACGAGCAGTACTTC. Residues: CASSQGTGGNYEQYF. The chain combines TRBV4-1 with TRBJ2-7; 11 positions match TRBD1. The CDR3 is 15 residues long. Unmatched junction bases numbered 2, after V lost 1 base and J lost 3 bases. CDR1 and CDR2 (germline): MGHRA, YSYEKL.